Presented here are 16 T cell receptor beta chains from one specimen sequenced in a study of cytomegalovirus exposure and HLA in healthy donors. 60 Vbeta and 13 Jbeta primers were used in PCR. Libraries were prepared by immunoSEQ multiplex PCR; TCRdb keeps only in-frame clonotypes and omits some of them. The profile shows under 250,000 clones, over 80% of them singletons. Sequenced input: PBMCs. These receptors all come from a boy between 2 and 10 years old in good health and CMV-seronegative.

The chain employs TRBV14 and TRBJ1-1, with unresolved D. The CDR3 spans 14 residues. CDR1 SGHDN and CDR2 FVKESK come from the germline V gene. V lost 0 bases to trimming and J lost 4 bases, with 9 bases between them. The CDR3 DNA reads as TGTGCCAGCAGCCAAGAGGTTGGGAGCACTGAAGCTTTCTTT. It codes for CASSQEVGSTEAFF.

V gene TRBV11-2 combines with J gene TRBJ2-7; D is ambiguous. The CDR3 sequence is 10 residues long. Germline loops: CDR1 SGHAT, CDR2 FQNNGV. The V gene lost 6 bases and the J gene lost 7 bases, with 7 bases spanning the gap. The CDR3: CASRGSEQYF. The CDR3 DNA sequence: TGTGCCAGCAGGGGCTCTGAGCAGTACTTC.

The chain carries TRBV15 and TRBJ2-1; D possibly corresponds to TRBD2 (6 bases). Looked up from germline, CDR1 is LNHNV and CDR2 is YYDKDF (reference sequence). Trimming took off 6 bases at V and 6 bases at J, with 15 bases between the two ends. The CDR3 has 14 residues. CDR3 nucleotides: TGTGCCACCAGAGAGGGCCGGGGGACCAATGAGCAGTTCTTC. Translating gives CATREGRGTNEQFF.

This sequence joins TRBV19 and TRBJ1-2, with D unclear. The V gene lost 6 bases and the J gene lost 3 bases, with 5 bases spanning the gap. This CDR3 has 11 amino acids. Germline lookup yields CDR1 LNHDA and CDR2 SQIVND (reference sequence). The CDR3 DNA reads TGTGCCAGTAGCTTTGACTATGGCTACACCTTC. Amino acid sequence: CASSFDYGYTF. Using reference TRBV19 and TRBJ1-2 for the parts outside the CDR3, the full variable domain is DGGITQSPKYLFRKEGQNVTLSCEQNLNHDAMYWYRQDPGQGLRLIYYSQIVNDFQKGDIAEGYSVSREKKESFPLTVTSAQKNPTAFYLCASSFDYGYTFGSGTRLTVV.

In its sample, this clone was seen a few times. J is TRBJ2-7 and V is TRBV6-5; the D gene is possibly TRBD1 (6 bases). The ends were cut back, 4 bases at V and 6 bases at J, with 13 bases in the middle. Germline V gene data show CDR1 as MNHEY and CDR2 as SVGAGI. The CDR3 sequence is 13 residues long. The CDR3 bases are TGTGCCAGCAGTTCCTCTACAGGGAGCGAGCAGTACTTC. Translated: CASSSSTGSEQYF.

The CDR3: CASQGRPSYTF. CDR3 DNA sequence: TGTGCCAGTCAGGGCCGACCTAGCTACACCTTC. This chain joins TRBV19 and TRBJ1-2; possible D gene TRBD1, 5 bases. Germline V gene sequence: CDR1 LNHDA, CDR2 SQIVND (reference sequence). CDR3 size: 11 residues. V shed 8 bases and J shed 9 bases, with 13 bases lying between them.

The table lists this clone with a few counts. This chain joins TRBV2 and TRBJ1-5, with 7 bases fitting TRBD1. Trimming cost V 7 bases and J 3 bases; bases outside gene matches: 9. The CDR3 length is 15 residues. The germline gives CDR1 SNHLY, CDR2 FYNNEI. The DNA of the CDR3 is TGTGCCAGCACCAAGGAGGGGGCCAACAATCAGCCCCAGCATTTT. It specifies CASTKEGANNQPQHF.

The chain links TRBV12-2 to TRBJ2-7; the D call of TRBD2 is as the table states it, not checked on the DNA. TRBV12-2 corresponds to a pseudogene. The CDR3 has 15 residues. CDR3 nucleotide sequence: TGTGCAAGTCGTTTCCGACTAGCGAGCTCCTACGAGCAGTACTTC. This translates into CASRFRLASSYEQYF.

The V call is TRBV6-5, the J call TRBJ1-4; D perhaps matches TRBD1 (6 bases). The CDR3 totals 14 residues. Germline assignment: CDR1 MNHEY and CDR2 SVGAGI. V was shortened by 0 bases and J by 8 bases, with 10 bases between the two germline ends. The CDR3 is CASSYSRGREKLFF. CDR3 nucleotides: TGTGCCAGCAGTTACTCGAGGGGGAGAGAAAAACTGTTTTTT.

V and J are TRBV7-8 and TRBJ2-7, with D possibly being TRBD1 (6 bases). V lost 5 bases to trimming and J lost 2 bases, with 16 bases between them. Germline V CDR1 and CDR2: SGHVS, FQNEAQ. This CDR3 spans 15 amino acids. For the CDR3, the DNA is TGTGCCAGCAGCGCAGCCAGGACAGACCCCTACGAGCAGTACTTC. This sequence encodes CASSAARTDPYEQYF. The full variable domain, completed using reference TRBV7-8 and TRBJ2-7, is GAGVSQSPRYKVAKRGQDVALRCDPISGHVSLFWYQQALGQGPEFLTYFQNEAQLDKSGLPSDRFFAERPEGSVSTLKIQRTQQEDSAVYLCASSAARTDPYEQYFGPGTRLTVT.

The chain combines TRBV25-1 with TRBJ2-2; TRBD2 matches 9 bases. V shed 1 base and J 6 bases; nucleotides not matched to a gene: 12. Germline V CDR1 and CDR2: MGHDK, SYGVNS. CDR3 length: 18 amino acids. CDR3 region: CASSEWVGGRADSGELFF. CDR3 nucleotides: TGTGCCAGCAGTGAATGGGTCGGCGGGAGGGCCGACTCCGGGGAGCTGTTTTTT.

The V and J genes are TRBV27 and TRBJ2-4; D unresolved. Looked up from germline, CDR1 is MNHEY and CDR2 is SMNVEV (reference sequence). The CDR3 is made up of 13 amino acids. The V gene lost 3 bases and the J gene lost 0 bases, with 3 bases spanning the gap. CDR3 loop: CASSFVAKNIQYF. The CDR3 DNA sequence: TGTGCCAGCAGTTTCGTAGCCAAAAACATTCAGTACTTC.

This chain uses TRBV2 with TRBJ2-7, with D tentatively TRBD2 (7 bases). This CDR3 has 15 amino acids. Germline V gene data show CDR1 as SNHLY and CDR2 as FYNNEI. The V gene lost 3 bases and the J gene lost 5 bases, with 17 bases spanning the gap. CDR3 amino acids: CASSDMGGGLHEQYF. DNA for the CDR3: TGTGCCAGCAGTGATATGGGGGGGGGCCTCCACGAGCAGTACTTC.

This sequence joins TRBV2 and TRBJ2-7; a possible D gene is TRBD2 (6 bases). V lost 3 bases and J lost 2, with 8 bases in between. Per the germline V gene, CDR1 is SNHLY and CDR2 is FYNNEI. The CDR3 consists of 13 residues. The CDR3 protein is CASSDLAPYEQYF. The CDR3 nucleotides are TGTGCCAGCAGTGATCTAGCGCCCTACGAGCAGTACTTC.

This clone appeared once. V is TRBV4-2 and J is TRBJ2-2; 8 bases are shared with TRBD2. The CDR3 spans 19 residues. CDR1 is LGHNA, CDR2 YNFKEQ, per germline. V gave up 1 base and J gave up 2 bases; unmatched junction bases: 12. DNA for the CDR3: TGTGCCAGCAGCCAAGTTTGGGGGTCGGGGGGGCGTAACACCGGGGAGCTGTTTTTT. This translates into CASSQVWGSGGRNTGELFF.

The chain combines TRBV5-6 with TRBJ2-1; 10 nucleotides align to TRBD2. Germline assignment: CDR1 SGHDT and CDR2 YYEEEE. This CDR3 region has 16 residues. V lost 2 bases, J lost 1 base, and 3 bases stayed unmatched. CDR3 nucleotide sequence: TGTGCCAGCAGCTTTCCTAGCGGGAGTTCCTACAATGAGCAGTTCTTC. It yields the protein CASSFPSGSSYNEQFF.